This TCR beta chain was observed in a study of blood T cell repertoires in COVID-19. In germline, CDR1 is MNHNS, CDR2 SASEGT. The CDR3 sequence is 14 residues long. Between the trimmed V and J ends, which lost 1 base and 4 bases, there was a span of 10 bases. This clone was recorded once. Per the original data handling: Using reference gene primer amplification, nucleated cell counts were estimated. The repertoire was sequenced with immunoSEQ multiplex PCR; TCRdb's copy has only in-frame clones and lacks some. That table furnishes V, J and clone size, whereas the DNA furnished D and trimming. The table lists just over 300,000 clones, approximately 90% of them singletons. Individuals aged roughly 18 to 95 years were recruited from about two dozen US areas.

Specimen: PBMCs or T cells enriched from blood (not recorded which). The rearrangement joins TRBV6-1 to TRBJ1-2; D is possibly TRBD1 (6 bases). The TCR sequence derives from a man in his thirties or forties who had recovered from COVID-19. The CDR3 is CASSEGRQAYGYTF. In nucleotides, the CDR3 is TGTGCCAGCAGTGAAGGGCGACAGGCCTATGGCTACACCTTC.